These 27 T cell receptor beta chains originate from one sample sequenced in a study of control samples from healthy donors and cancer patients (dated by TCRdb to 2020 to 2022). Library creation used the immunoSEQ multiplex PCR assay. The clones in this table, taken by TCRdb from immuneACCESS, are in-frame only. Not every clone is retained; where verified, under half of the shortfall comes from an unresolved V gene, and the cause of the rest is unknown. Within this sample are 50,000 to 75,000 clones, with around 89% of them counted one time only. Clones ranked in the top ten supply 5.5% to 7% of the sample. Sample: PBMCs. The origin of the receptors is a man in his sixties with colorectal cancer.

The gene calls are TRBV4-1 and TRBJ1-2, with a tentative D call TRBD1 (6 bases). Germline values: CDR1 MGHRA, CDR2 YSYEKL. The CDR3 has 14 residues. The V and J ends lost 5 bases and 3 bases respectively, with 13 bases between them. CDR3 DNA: TGCGCCAGCAGCACCCAACAGGGAGACTATGGCTACACCTTC. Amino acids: CASSTQQGDYGYTF.

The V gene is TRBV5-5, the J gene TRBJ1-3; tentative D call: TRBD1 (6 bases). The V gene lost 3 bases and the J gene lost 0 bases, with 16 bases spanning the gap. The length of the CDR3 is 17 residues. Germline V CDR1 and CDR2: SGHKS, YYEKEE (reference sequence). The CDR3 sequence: CASSSAGTSFSGNTIYF. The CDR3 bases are TGTGCCAGCAGCTCGGCCGGGACATCTTTCTCTGGAAACACCATATATTTT.

CDR3: CASSSWGDTGELFF. The CDR3, as DNA: TGTGCCAGCAGCTCATGGGGGGACACCGGGGAGCTGTTTTTT. The chain has TRBV7-9 and TRBJ2-2, with D possibly matching TRBD2 (6 bases). The germline gives CDR1 SEHNR, CDR2 FQNEAQ (reference sequence). Trimming pared 4 bases from V and 3 bases from J, leaving 9 bases between. The length of the CDR3 is 14 residues.

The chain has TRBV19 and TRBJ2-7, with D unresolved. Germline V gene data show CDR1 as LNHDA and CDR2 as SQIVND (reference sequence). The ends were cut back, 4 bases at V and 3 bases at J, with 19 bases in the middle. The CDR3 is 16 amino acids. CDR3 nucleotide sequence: TGTGCCAGTAGTACGGACGTGACCATCCTTTTCTACGAGCAGTACTTC. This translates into CASSTDVTILFYEQYF.

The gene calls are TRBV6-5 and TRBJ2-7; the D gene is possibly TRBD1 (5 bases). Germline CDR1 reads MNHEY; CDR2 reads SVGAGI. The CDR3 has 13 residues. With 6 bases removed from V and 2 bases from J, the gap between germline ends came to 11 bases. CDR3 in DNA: TGTGCCAGCAGGACAGCCGGAACCTACGAGCAGTACTTC. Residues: CASRTAGTYEQYF.

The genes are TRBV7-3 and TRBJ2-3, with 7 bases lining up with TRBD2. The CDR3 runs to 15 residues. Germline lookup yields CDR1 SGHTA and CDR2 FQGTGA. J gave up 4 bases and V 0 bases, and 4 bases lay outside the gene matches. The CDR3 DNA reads TGTGCCAGCAGCTTAACGGGGGGGAGCGCAGATACGCAGTATTTT. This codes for CASSLTGGSADTQYF.

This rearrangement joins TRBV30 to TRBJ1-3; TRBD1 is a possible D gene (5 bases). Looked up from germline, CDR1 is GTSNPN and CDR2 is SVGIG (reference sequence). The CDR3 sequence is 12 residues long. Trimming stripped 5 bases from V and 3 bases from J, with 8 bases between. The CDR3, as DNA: TGTGCCTGGGGGGCTATTGGAAACACCATATATTTT. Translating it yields CAWGAIGNTIYF.

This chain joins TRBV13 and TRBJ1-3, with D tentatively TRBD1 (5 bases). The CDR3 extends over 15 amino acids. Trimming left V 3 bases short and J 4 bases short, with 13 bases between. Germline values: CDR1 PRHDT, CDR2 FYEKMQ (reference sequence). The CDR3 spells CASSLEGAFGNTIYF. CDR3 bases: TGTGCCAGCAGCTTGGAAGGGGCTTTCGGAAACACCATATATTTT.

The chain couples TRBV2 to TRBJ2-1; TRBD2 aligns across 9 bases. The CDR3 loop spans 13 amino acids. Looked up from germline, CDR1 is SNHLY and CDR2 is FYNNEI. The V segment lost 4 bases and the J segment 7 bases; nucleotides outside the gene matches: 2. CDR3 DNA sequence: TGTGCCAGCAGTGCCCTAGCGGGGAATGAGCAGTTCTTC. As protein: CASSALAGNEQFF.

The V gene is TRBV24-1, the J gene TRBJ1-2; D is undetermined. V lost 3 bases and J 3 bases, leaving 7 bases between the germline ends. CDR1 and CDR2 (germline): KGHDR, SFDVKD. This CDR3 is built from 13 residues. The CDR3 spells CATSDGGDYGYTF. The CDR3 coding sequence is TGTGCCACCAGTGATGGTGGCGACTATGGCTACACCTTC.

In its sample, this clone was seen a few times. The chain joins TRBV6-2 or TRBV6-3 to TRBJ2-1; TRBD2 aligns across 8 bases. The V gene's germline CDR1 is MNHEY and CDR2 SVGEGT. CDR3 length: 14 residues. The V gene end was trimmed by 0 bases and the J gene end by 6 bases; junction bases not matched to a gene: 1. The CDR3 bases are TGTGCCAGCAGTTACTCGGCGGGGGGCAATGAGCAGTTCTTC. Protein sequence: CASSYSAGGNEQFF.

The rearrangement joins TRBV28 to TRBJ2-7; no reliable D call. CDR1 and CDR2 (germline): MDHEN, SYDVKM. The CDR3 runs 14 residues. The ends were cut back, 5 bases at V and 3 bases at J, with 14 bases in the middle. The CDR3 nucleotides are TGTGCCAGCAGTCAACAAAGGGCGGTCTACGAGCAGTACTTC. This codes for CASSQQRAVYEQYF.

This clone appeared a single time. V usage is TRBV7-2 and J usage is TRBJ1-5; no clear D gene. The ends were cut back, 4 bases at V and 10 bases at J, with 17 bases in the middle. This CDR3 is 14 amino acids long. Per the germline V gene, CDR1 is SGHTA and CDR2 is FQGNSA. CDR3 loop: CASSSQIREVPQHF. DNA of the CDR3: TGTGCCAGCAGCTCCCAGATACGAGAGGTTCCCCAGCATTTT. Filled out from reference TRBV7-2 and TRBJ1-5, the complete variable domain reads GAGVSQSPSNKVTEKGKDVELRCDPISGHTALYWYRQSLGQGLEFLIYFQGNSAPDKSGLPSDRFSAERTGGSVSTLTIQRTQQEDSAVYLCASSSQIREVPQHFGDGTRLSIL.

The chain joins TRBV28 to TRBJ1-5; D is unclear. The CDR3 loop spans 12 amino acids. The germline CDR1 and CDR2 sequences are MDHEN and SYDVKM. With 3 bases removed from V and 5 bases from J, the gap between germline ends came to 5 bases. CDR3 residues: CASSFRDQPQHF. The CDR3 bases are TGTGCCAGCAGTTTCCGGGATCAGCCCCAGCATTTT.

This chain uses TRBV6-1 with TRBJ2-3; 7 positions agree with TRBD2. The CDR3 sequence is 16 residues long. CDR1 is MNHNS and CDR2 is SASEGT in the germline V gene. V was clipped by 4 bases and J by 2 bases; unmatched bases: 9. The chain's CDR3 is CASSATPRGDTDTQYF. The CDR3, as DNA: TGTGCCAGCAGTGCTACCCCCCGGGGGGACACAGATACGCAGTATTTT.

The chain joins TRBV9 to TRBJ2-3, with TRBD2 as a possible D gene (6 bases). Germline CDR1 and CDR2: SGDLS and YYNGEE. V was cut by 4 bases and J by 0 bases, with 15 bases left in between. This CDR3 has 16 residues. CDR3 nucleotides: TGTGCCAGCAGCAGAGACCGTGGGGGGAGCACAGATACGCAGTATTTT. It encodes CASSRDRGGSTDTQYF. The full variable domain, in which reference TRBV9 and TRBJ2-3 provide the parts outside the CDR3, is DSGVTQTPKHLITATGQRVTLRCSPRSGDLSVYWYQQSLDQGLQFLIQYYNGEERAKGNILERFSAQQFPDLHSELNLSSLELGDSALYFCASSRDRGGSTDTQYFGPGTRLTVL.

The CDR3 nucleotides read TGTGCCAGCAGTTACAGGGCCGGTGACGAGCAGTACTTC. Translated: CASSYRAGDEQYF. The genes are TRBV6-5 and TRBJ2-7, with unresolved D. The CDR3 is 13 amino acids. Trimming left V 2 bases short and J 5 bases short, with 10 bases between. In germline, CDR1 is MNHEY, CDR2 SVGAGI.

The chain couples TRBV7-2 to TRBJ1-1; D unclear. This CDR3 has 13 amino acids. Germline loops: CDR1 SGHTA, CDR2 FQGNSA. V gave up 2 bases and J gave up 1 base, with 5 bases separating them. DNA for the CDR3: TGTGCCAGCAGCTTAAACAGGAACACTGAAGCTTTCTTT. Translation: CASSLNRNTEAFF.

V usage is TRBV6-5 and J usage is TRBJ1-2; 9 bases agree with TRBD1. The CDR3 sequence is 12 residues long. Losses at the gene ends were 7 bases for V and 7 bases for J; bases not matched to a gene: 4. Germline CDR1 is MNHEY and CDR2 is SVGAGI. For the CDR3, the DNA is TGTGCCAGCACCCGGACAGGGGTTGGCTACACCTTC. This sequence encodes CASTRTGVGYTF.

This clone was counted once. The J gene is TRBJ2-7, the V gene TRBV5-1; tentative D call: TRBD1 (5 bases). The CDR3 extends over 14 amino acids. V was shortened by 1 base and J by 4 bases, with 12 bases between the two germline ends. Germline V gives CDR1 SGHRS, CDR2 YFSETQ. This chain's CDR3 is CASSLSQGNYEQYF. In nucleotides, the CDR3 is TGCGCCAGCAGCTTGTCGCAGGGCAATTACGAGCAGTACTTC.

The CDR3 bases are TGCAGCGTAGCTACCGGACTAGCAGGGTACAATGAGCAGTTCTTC. Its translation is CSVATGLAGYNEQFF. The V call is TRBV29-1, the J call TRBJ2-1, with 8 bases that match TRBD2. Germline-derived CDR1 and CDR2 are SQVTM and ANQGSEA. J was trimmed by 4 bases and V by 6 bases; bases with no gene match: 11. This CDR3 contains 15 residues.

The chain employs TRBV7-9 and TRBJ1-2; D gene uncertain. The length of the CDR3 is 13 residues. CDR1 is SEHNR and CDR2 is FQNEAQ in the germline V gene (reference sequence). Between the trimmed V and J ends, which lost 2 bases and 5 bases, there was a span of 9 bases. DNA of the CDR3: TGTGCCAGCAGCTTAATGGGCAAATATGGCTACACCTTC. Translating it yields CASSLMGKYGYTF.

The CDR3: CASSYPTRANTGELFF. For the CDR3, the DNA is TGTGCCAGCAGTTACCCGACCCGGGCGAACACCGGGGAGCTGTTTTTT. This chain links TRBV6-6 with TRBJ2-2; D not certain. The CDR3 has 16 residues. V lost 2 bases, J lost 0 bases, and 10 bases lay in between. From germline, CDR1 is MNHNY and CDR2 SVGAGI (reference sequence).

CDR3 residues: CASSRGLAGGPYNEQFF. For the CDR3, the DNA is TGTGCCAGCAGTCGGGGACTAGCGGGGGGGCCGTACAATGAGCAGTTCTTC. This chain joins TRBV27 and TRBJ2-1; 16 bases are shared with TRBD2. This CDR3 comprises 17 residues. CDR1 and CDR2 (germline): MNHEY, SMNVEV (reference sequence). V lost 5 bases and J lost 4; bases outside the gene matches: 5.

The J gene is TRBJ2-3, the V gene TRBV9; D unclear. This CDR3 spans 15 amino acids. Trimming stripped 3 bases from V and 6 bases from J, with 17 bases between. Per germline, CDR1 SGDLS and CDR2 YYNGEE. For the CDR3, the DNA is TGTGCCAGCAGCGCAGACGGGCTTCTCGGGGATACGCAGTATTTT. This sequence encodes CASSADGLLGDTQYF. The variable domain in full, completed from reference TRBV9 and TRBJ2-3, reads DSGVTQTPKHLITATGQRVTLRCSPRSGDLSVYWYQQSLDQGLQFLIQYYNGEERAKGNILERFSAQQFPDLHSELNLSSLELGDSALYFCASSADGLLGDTQYFGPGTRLTVL.

CDR3 loop: CATREGTGEWDEQFF. The CDR3 bases are TGTGCCACCCGAGAAGGGACAGGGGAGTGGGATGAGCAGTTCTTC. V and J are TRBV10-3 and TRBJ2-1; 10 bases match TRBD1. The CDR3 loop spans 15 amino acids. The germline V gene encodes CDR1 ENHRY and CDR2 SYGVKD. J gave up 8 bases and V 10 bases, and 14 bases lay outside the gene matches.

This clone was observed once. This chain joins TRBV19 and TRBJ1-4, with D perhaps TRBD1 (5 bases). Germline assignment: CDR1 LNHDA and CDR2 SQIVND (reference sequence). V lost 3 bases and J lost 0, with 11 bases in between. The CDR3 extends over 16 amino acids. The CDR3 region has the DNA TGTGCCAGTAGTATGGCCGGGACCTCAACTAATGAAAAACTGTTTTTT. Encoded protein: CASSMAGTSTNEKLFF.